Presented here are 6 T cell receptor beta chains from one specimen sequenced in a study of CD8 T cells in Susac syndrome. Random hexamers served to reverse transcribe roughly 0.5 to 1 ug RNA. Each CDR3 protein is one row after TCRdb ran MiXCR on the immunoSEQ multiplex PCR reads. Of around 200,000 distinct CDR3 sequences in the sample, about 95% were seen once. The specimen sequenced was CD4+ T cells from PBMCs. The origin of the receptors is a human donor with Susac syndrome.

This CDR3 reads CASSKDDSDTQYF. The CDR3 DNA reads TGCGCCAGCAGCAAGGATGATTCTGATACGCAGTATTTT. The rearrangement links TRBV5-1 to TRBJ2-3; D gene ambiguous. This CDR3 region has 13 residues. Germline loops: CDR1 SGHRS, CDR2 YFSETQ. Trimming stripped 4 bases from V and 6 bases from J, with 12 bases between.

The chain is built from TRBV20-1 and TRBJ2-5, with 7 bases fitting TRBD1. Per the germline V gene, CDR1 is DFQATT and CDR2 is SNEGSKA (reference sequence). The CDR3 consists of 15 residues. Trimming at V came to 2 bases and at J to 2 bases, leaving 8 bases not matched to a gene. This chain's CDR3 is CSARSGTELQETQYF. The CDR3 coding sequence is TGCAGTGCTAGATCCGGGACAGAGCTACAAGAGACCCAGTACTTC.

This sequence joins TRBV28 and TRBJ2-7, with 7 bases matching TRBD1. Germline CDR1 and CDR2: MDHEN and SYDVKM. This CDR3 comprises 10 residues. V trimming: 8 bases; J trimming: 11 bases; junction bases outside the gene matches: 6. CDR3 nucleotide sequence: TGTGCCAGCGGCGCCGGACAGGAGTACTTC. It codes for CASGAGQEYF.

The chain is built from TRBV30 and TRBJ2-1, with a tentative D call TRBD2 (6 bases). Germline-derived CDR1 and CDR2 are GTSNPN and SVGIG (reference sequence). The CDR3 is 14 amino acids. Trimming stripped 2 bases from V and 10 bases from J, with 18 bases between. CDR3 sequence: CAWSKYRDLTEQFF. For the CDR3, the DNA is TGTGCCTGGAGTAAATACCGGGACTTAACAGAGCAGTTCTTC.

V and J are TRBV19 and TRBJ2-7; TRBD1 might be the D (6 bases). The CDR3 totals 14 residues. Trimming pared 4 bases from V and 0 bases from J, leaving 10 bases between. CDR1 LNHDA and CDR2 SQIVND come from the germline V gene (reference sequence). CDR3 sequence (DNA): TGTGCCAGTAGTACGGGACATCTCTCCTACGAGCAGTACTTC. Translating it yields CASSTGHLSYEQYF.

V usage is TRBV9 and J usage is TRBJ2-5, with D hard to call. Germline loops: CDR1 SGDLS, CDR2 YYNGEE. The germline V and J ends were trimmed by 3 bases and 4 bases, with 13 bases remaining between them. This CDR3 is built from 14 residues. The CDR3 DNA follows: TGTGCCAGCAGCGGACGGATGGCAGCAGAGACCCAGTACTTC. It specifies CASSGRMAAETQYF.